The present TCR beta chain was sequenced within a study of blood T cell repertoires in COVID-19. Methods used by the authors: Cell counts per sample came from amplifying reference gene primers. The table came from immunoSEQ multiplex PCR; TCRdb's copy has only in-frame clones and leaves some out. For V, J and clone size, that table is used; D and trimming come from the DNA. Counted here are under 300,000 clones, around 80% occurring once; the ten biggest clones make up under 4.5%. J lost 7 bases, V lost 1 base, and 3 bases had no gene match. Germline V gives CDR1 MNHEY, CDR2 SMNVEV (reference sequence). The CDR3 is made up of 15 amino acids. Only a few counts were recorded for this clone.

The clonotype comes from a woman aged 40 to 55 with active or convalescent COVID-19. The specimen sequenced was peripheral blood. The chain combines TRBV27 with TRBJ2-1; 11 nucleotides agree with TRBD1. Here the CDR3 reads CASSLWGQGENEQFF. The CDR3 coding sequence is TGTGCCAGCAGTTTATGGGGACAGGGGGAGAATGAGCAGTTCTTC.